Listed below are T cell receptor beta chains from one sample, sequenced in a study of regulatory T cells in long-lasting Graves disease. Via MiXCR, TCRdb re-called the multiplex PCR reads, giving one row per CDR3 protein. The profile shows about 610,000 distinct CDR3 sequences, roughly 16% of them singletons. This sample also belongs to another study, concerning T cells in Graves' hyperthyroidism and ophthalmopathy.

Sequencing used peripheral blood mononuclear cells (PBMCs), obtained at new diagnosis, from a patient treated with antithyroid drugs. Receptor source: a man between 18 and 29 years old with Graves disease. Both conserved end residues are part of each CDR3. A D gene is named only where the DNA matches it firmly. For some rows the clone size is stated as once, few or many, or as a class when expanded; others skip it.

j_gene | d_gene | v_gene | abundance | CDR3nt | CDR3aa
TRBJ2-1 | TRBD1 | TRBV5-1 | - | TGCGCCAGCCAACTACGACAGGGGTCATACAATGAGCAGTTCTTC | CASQLRQGSYNEQFF
TRBJ2-3 | TRBD2 | TRBV12-3/TRBV12-4 | many | TGTGCCAGCAGCCCCATAGCGGGAGGGCCGTCTGATACGCAGTATTTT | CASSPIAGGPSDTQYF
TRBJ2-3 | TRBD2 | TRBV3-1 | - | TGTGCCAGCAGCGTAAGCGGGGTCCCCACAGATACGCAGTATTTT | CASSVSGVPTDTQYF
TRBJ2-3 | TRBD2 | TRBV20-1 | - | TGCAGTGCTCGACTAGCGACTGGCACAGATACGCAGTATTTT | CSARLATGTDTQYF
TRBJ2-7 | TRBD1 | TRBV4-1 | - | TGCGCCAGCAGCCAAGGGTCCGGGACAGGGTACTACGAGCAGTACTTC | CASSQGSGTGYYEQYF
TRBJ2-2 | TRBD2 | TRBV7-9 | few | TGTGCCAAGACTAGCGGGAGTAACACCGGGGAGCTGTTTTTT | CAKTSGSNTGELFF
TRBJ2-5 | TRBD1 | TRBV5-1 | many | TGCGCCAGCAGCTGGAGACAGGGGGCTAGAGAGACCCAGTACTTC | CASSWRQGARETQYF
TRBJ2-5 | TRBD2 | TRBV13 | - | TGTGCCAGCAGCCTAGGAGCGGGAGGGCCTCGGTACTTC | CASSLGAGGPRYF
TRBJ1-3 | - | TRBV14 | few | TGTGCCAGCAGCCAAGATGGTGTGGGGACACTCTCTGGAAACACCATATATTTT | CASSQDGVGTLSGNTIYF
TRBJ1-1 | - | TRBV5-1 | many | TGCGCCAGCAGCTTTGGCACCTCGGACACTGAAGCTTTCTTT | CASSFGTSDTEAFF
TRBJ2-2 | - | TRBV5-1 | - | TGCGCCAGCAGAGGACTGAACACCGGGGAGCTGTTTTTT | CASRGLNTGELFF
TRBJ1-5 | - | TRBV6-1 | many | TGTGCCAGCAGACACCAATCAGGAGGCAATCAGCCCCAGCATTTT | CASRHQSGGNQPQHF
TRBJ2-5 | TRBD2 | TRBV28 | few | TGTGCCAGCAGTCCGGGACTAGCGGGATCAGAGACCCAGTACTTC | CASSPGLAGSETQYF
TRBJ2-5 | - | TRBV9 | few | TGTGCCAGCAGCGCGAACCCCCAAGGGGTGGAGACCCAGTACTTC | CASSANPQGVETQYF
TRBJ2-3 | - | TRBV27 | many | TGTGCCAGCAGTTTATCGCCCGCGGCTAGCACAGATACGCAGTATTTT | CASSLSPAASTDTQYF
TRBJ2-5 | - | TRBV29-1 | few | TGCAGCGTTGAAAAGGATAGCGGCTCCTGGGACTTC | CSVEKDSGSWDF
TRBJ2-1 | - | TRBV7-9 | few | TGTGCCAGCAGCTCCGAAGGAGTCAATGAGCAGTTCTTC | CASSSEGVNEQFF
TRBJ2-5 | - | TRBV14 | once | TGTGCCAGCAGCCAGGACCCGGAAGGGACCCAGCACTTC | CASSQDPEGTQHF